The 16 T cell receptor beta chains below were found in one sample sequenced in a study of Graves' ophthalmopathy and Graves' hyperthyroidism. TCR beta CDR3 regions were amplified from RNA transcripts. RT-PCR in the first round used HTBI primers; a second-round multiplex PCR followed. TCRdb re-called the multiplex PCR reads with MiXCR, one entry per CDR3 protein. In the table there are 400,000 to 450,000 distinct CDR3 sequences, around 20% of which are singletons. Sequencing was performed on peripheral blood. The receptor source for this set is a young woman with stable Graves' hyperthyroidism.

The chain has TRBV5-1 and TRBJ2-7; D uncertain. V was cut by 0 bases and J by 3 bases, with 10 bases left in between. This CDR3 has 14 residues. Germline assignment: CDR1 SGHRS and CDR2 YFSETQ. CDR3 sequence: CASSLEWNDYEQYF. The CDR3 bases are TGCGCCAGCAGCTTGGAGTGGAACGACTACGAGCAGTACTTC.

This clonotype was observed many times. A read error may account for a junction end that differs from germline. The V and J genes are TRBV27 and TRBJ2-7; 7 bases line up with TRBD1. Germline-derived CDR1 and CDR2 are MNHEY and SMNVEV (reference sequence). This CDR3 has 11 amino acids. In nucleotides, the CDR3 is TGTGCCAGCAGTCCACGACAGGGCCAACTGTTC. Translation gives CASSPRQGQLF.

Only a few counts were recorded for this clonotype. The V call is TRBV5-1, the J call TRBJ1-2; TRBD1 agrees at 12 bases. The CDR3 runs 16 residues. The ends lost 2 bases at V and 4 bases at J; junction bases unmatched: 6. In germline, CDR1 is SGHRS, CDR2 YFSETQ. Here the CDR3 DNA reads TGCGCCAGCAGCTTAACCGGGACAGGGGGCAGCTATGGCTACACCTTC. Protein product: CASSLTGTGGSYGYTF.

A word on this clonotype: Mismatch with germline at one junction end may stem from a read error. The rearrangement links TRBV6-5 to TRBJ1-1; D is ambiguous. In germline, CDR1 is MNHEY, CDR2 SVGAGI. The CDR3 has 17 amino acids. CDR3 sequence: CAGSYSSFDSVNTEAFF. The CDR3 DNA reads TGTGCCGGCAGTTACTCGAGTTTCGATAGCGTGAACACTGAAGCCTTCTTT.

The sample holds many counts of this clonotype. The chain recombines TRBV6-5 with TRBJ2-7; 10 nucleotides agree with TRBD2. J gave up 2 bases and V 6 bases, and 19 bases lay outside the gene matches. The CDR3 covers 19 residues. CDR1 and CDR2 (germline): MNHEY, SVGAGI. Here the CDR3 reads CASRRGSSRPSGSPYEQYF. Here the CDR3 DNA reads TGTGCCAGCAGGCGGGGTTCAAGTCGTCCTAGCGGGAGCCCCTACGAGCAGTACTTC.

This clonotype occurred many times. The chain employs TRBV27 and TRBJ1-5; D is unclear. The CDR3 runs to 15 residues. V was trimmed by 6 bases and J by 0 bases, leaving 12 bases between them. Germline CDR1 reads MNHEY; CDR2 reads SMNVEV (reference sequence). The CDR3 region has the DNA TGTGCCAGCAGGACTCAGTGGGCTAGCAATCAGCCCCAGCATTTT. It codes for CASRTQWASNQPQHF.

This chain links TRBV11-2 with TRBJ1-1; D is possibly TRBD1 (5 bases). CDR3 length: 18 residues. CDR1 is SGHAT, CDR2 FQNNGV, per germline. V shed 5 bases and J shed 4 bases, with 26 bases lying between them. The CDR3 loop is CASSLYGTGSGRGTEAFF. As DNA, the CDR3 is TGTGCCAGCAGCCTTTACGGGACGGGTTCCGGGCGTGGCACTGAAGCTTTCTTT.

This clonotype was observed at least ten times. The junction departs from the called germline gene at one end, perhaps through a read error. The CDR3 region has the DNA TGCAGTGCTGAGGGGACTAGCGGACCCCTTCGTCGCTTC. Protein sequence: CSAEGTSGPLRRF. This chain links TRBV20-1 with TRBJ2-7; 11 bases agree with TRBD2. This CDR3 has 13 residues. Germline V gene lookup returns CDR1 DFQATT and CDR2 SNEGSKA (reference sequence).

This clonotype has more than one count but fewer than ten. V usage is TRBV12-5 and J usage is TRBJ1-1; no definite D call. The CDR3 runs 14 residues. The V end was cut by 5 bases, the J end by 2 bases, with 12 bases between. Looked up from germline, CDR1 is LGHNT and CDR2 is FRNRAP. CDR3 sequence (DNA): TGTGCTAGTGGTCCGTCCGGCAGCAACACTGAAGCTTTCTTT. This codes for CASGPSGSNTEAFF.

This clonotype was seen repeatedly, ten times or more. The chain combines TRBV10-3 with TRBJ2-7; 7 bases match TRBD1. The V gene end was trimmed by 5 bases and the J gene end by 3 bases; junction bases not matched to a gene: 10. CDR1 is ENHRY, CDR2 SYGVKD, per germline. This CDR3 is built from 15 residues. CDR3 DNA: TGTGCCATCAGTTTGACAGGCCCAGGGGGCTACGAGCAGTACTTC. Translated, it gives CAISLTGPGGYEQYF.

In its sample, this clonotype was seen many times. This chain uses TRBV9 with TRBJ2-2; the D gene is possibly TRBD2 (6 bases). This CDR3 has 16 residues. The V and J ends lost 0 bases and 5 bases respectively, with 14 bases between them. Germline V CDR1 and CDR2: SGDLS, YYNGEE. This chain's CDR3 is CASSVAGSGDTGELFF. The DNA of the CDR3 is TGTGCCAGCAGCGTAGCGGGGTCGGGAGATACCGGGGAGCTGTTTTTT. Complete variable domain (other parts from reference TRBV9 and TRBJ2-2): DSGVTQTPKHLITATGQRVTLRCSPRSGDLSVYWYQQSLDQGLQFLIQYYNGEERAKGNILERFSAQQFPDLHSELNLSSLELGDSALYFCASSVAGSGDTGELFFGEGSRLTVL.

Worth noting for this clonotype: A junction end diverges from the germline sequence, so it may reflect a read error. The V gene is TRBV27, the J gene TRBJ2-5; TRBD2 aligns across 7 bases. Germline V CDR1 and CDR2: MNHEY, SMNVEV (reference sequence). This CDR3 contains 14 residues. The CDR3 reads CASSLRGVQETKYF. In nucleotides, the CDR3 is TGTGCCAGCAGTTTACGGGGGGTGCAAGAGACCAAGTACTTC.

This clonotype was seen repeatedly, ten times or more. The chain has TRBV10-1 and TRBJ2-7, with 9 bases aligning to TRBD2. This CDR3 spans 15 amino acids. The germline gives CDR1 WNHNN, CDR2 SYGVQD (reference sequence). V lost 2 bases, J lost 7 bases, and 9 bases stayed unmatched. In DNA form, the CDR3 reads TGCGCCAGCAGTGAGCCATGGACTAGCGCGGGTGAGCAGTACTTC. Translating it yields CASSEPWTSAGEQYF.

Concerning this clonotype: One end of the junction varies from germline; a read error may be responsible. The chain employs TRBV12-3 or TRBV12-4 and TRBJ2-7; D uncertain. The CDR3 totals 13 residues. CDR3: CASSLVLPYDQYF. The CDR3 DNA is TGTGCCAGCAGCCTGGTACTTCCTTACGATCAGTACTTC.

This clonotype was seen many times. The chain carries TRBV9 and TRBJ1-2; D gene uncertain. The germline CDR1 and CDR2 sequences are SGDLS and YYNGEE. Trimming left V 3 bases short and J 0 bases short, with 9 bases between. CDR3 length equals 14 residues. CDR3 amino acids: CASSADPTNYGYTF. In DNA form, the CDR3 reads TGTGCCAGCAGCGCGGACCCTACTAACTATGGCTACACCTTC.

This clonotype was picked up many times. The chain joins TRBV7-2 to TRBJ2-7; D not certain. This CDR3 spans 14 amino acids. CDR1 is SGHTA and CDR2 is FQGNSA in the germline V gene. V lost 3 bases, J lost 1 base, and 10 bases lay in between. The CDR3 loop is CASSFAQPSYEQYF. The CDR3 DNA sequence: TGTGCCAGCAGCTTTGCCCAGCCTTCCTACGAGCAGTACTTC.